This TCR beta chain was sequenced in a study of T cell changes during pregnancy in multiple sclerosis (dated by TCRdb to between 2017 and 2020). For the study in its entirety: In women with multiple sclerosis, the researchers looked at how the T cell repertoire shifted as pregnancy progressed.

To note about this clone: Its specific antigen is unknown. No base quality information exists; no much larger clone differs at one position.

Libraries came from the immunoSEQ multiplex PCR assay. The clones in this table, taken by TCRdb from immuneACCESS, are in-frame only. Not every clone is retained; where verified, under half of the shortfall comes from an unresolved V gene, and the cause of the rest is unknown. Recorded for this sample are tens of thousands of clones; around 90% of them occurred a single time. The ten largest clones take up under 2% of the sample. The germline V gene supplies CDR1 SGHTA and CDR2 FQGNSA. The CDR3 has 11 amino acids, counting the end cysteine and phenylalanine. The kept DNA is CDR3 alone, 33 bases in frame from the first base. V and J lose 5 bases and 3 bases, and a span of 5 bases separates them.

The sequencing used peripheral blood, collected in the second trimester of pregnancy. This sequence was found in a female donor with multiple sclerosis, enrolled in a pregnancy study. The chain employs TRBV7-2 and TRBJ2-7, with the identity of the D gene unclear. The bases read TGTGCCAGCAGCCCACTCTACGAGCAGTACTTC. Its translation is CASSPLYEQYF.